What follows are 22 T cell receptor beta chains derived from one specimen sequenced in a study of blood T cell repertoires in COVID-19. TCRdb's copy holds only in-frame clones and misses some; the assay was immunoSEQ multiplex PCR. The table lists around 290,000 clones, around 87% of them singletons, with approximately 7.8% in the top ten. Sequences were obtained from peripheral blood. These receptors all stem from a woman aged 45 to 65 who had recovered from COVID-19.

The gene calls are TRBV21-1 and TRBJ1-2; the table's TRBD1 call for D was not verified on the DNA. TRBV21-1 is a recognized pseudogene. This CDR3 has 14 residues. CDR3 sequence (DNA): TGTGCCAGCAGCAAAGAAAAAGGGGGCGGTGGCTACACCTTC. This codes for CASSKEKGGGGYTF.

This rearrangement joins TRBV4-2 to TRBJ2-3; 10 nucleotides align to TRBD2. Germline V gives CDR1 LGHNA, CDR2 YNFKEQ. V lost 3 bases, J lost 10 bases, and 13 bases stayed unmatched. This CDR3 has 16 residues. The CDR3 here is CASSQDVSLAGASQYF. The CDR3 DNA is TGTGCCAGCAGCCAGGATGTCTCGCTAGCGGGAGCTTCGCAGTATTTT.

This clone has just one count. V and J are TRBV5-5 and TRBJ1-5, with TRBD1 matching 8 bases. The ends lost 0 bases at V and 6 bases at J; junction bases unmatched: 2. CDR1 and CDR2 from the germline V gene are SGHKS and YYEKEE (reference sequence). The CDR3 is 14 residues long. This CDR3 is CASSLGQGPQPQHF. In DNA, the CDR3 is TGTGCCAGCAGCTTGGGACAGGGGCCTCAGCCCCAGCATTTT.

This rearrangement joins TRBV14 to TRBJ2-1, with a possible D match to TRBD2 (6 bases). The V and J ends lost 4 bases and 4 bases respectively, with 14 bases between them. The germline gives CDR1 SGHDN, CDR2 FVKESK. This CDR3 has 15 residues. Here the CDR3 DNA reads TGTGCCAGCAGCCCACCCCGGACTATGTACAATGAGCAGTTCTTC. This gives the protein CASSPPRTMYNEQFF.

The genes are TRBV5-1 and TRBJ2-2; 8 nucleotides agree with TRBD1. Germline lookup yields CDR1 SGHRS and CDR2 YFSETQ. The V gene end was trimmed by 0 bases and the J gene end by 5 bases; junction bases not matched to a gene: 3. The CDR3 consists of 15 residues. CDR3 protein: CASSLARQGTGELFF. The CDR3, as DNA: TGCGCCAGCAGCTTGGCGAGACAGGGGACCGGGGAGCTGTTTTTT.

The rearrangement joins TRBV9 to TRBJ2-5, with 7 positions matching TRBD2. This CDR3 has 15 amino acids. Germline-derived CDR1 and CDR2 are SGDLS and YYNGEE. V was pared by 0 bases and J by 0 bases, with 2 bases of the junction left unmatched. CDR3 nucleotides: TGTGCCAGCAGCGTAGGCGGGAGCAACCAAGAGACCCAGTACTTC. This gives the protein CASSVGGSNQETQYF.

This clone was found a few times. This sequence joins TRBV29-1 and TRBJ1-2, with D possibly being TRBD1 (5 bases). Germline-derived CDR1 and CDR2 are SQVTM and ANQGSEA. CDR3 length equals 17 residues. The V end was cut by 0 bases, the J end by 7 bases, with 24 bases between. CDR3 region: CSVEDLNGSGRAPGYTF. Here the CDR3 DNA reads TGCAGCGTTGAAGATCTTAATGGGTCAGGGAGGGCGCCTGGCTACACCTTC.

The chain recombines TRBV5-1 with TRBJ2-1; 12 bases align to TRBD2. Germline CDR1 reads SGHRS; CDR2 reads YFSETQ. The CDR3 covers 17 residues. V was clipped by 1 base and J by 6 bases; unmatched bases: 8. The CDR3 spells CASSLRTASGGGNEQFF. For the CDR3, the DNA is TGCGCCAGCAGCTTGAGGACTGCTAGCGGGGGGGGCAATGAGCAGTTCTTC.

The rearrangement uses TRBV29-1 and TRBJ2-1; D uncertain. In germline, CDR1 is SQVTM, CDR2 ANQGSEA. Deletions cut 7 bases from V and 6 bases from J, with 16 bases between. This CDR3 comprises 13 residues. Here the CDR3 reads CSAHNNIANEQFF. The DNA of the CDR3 is TGCAGCGCCCATAACAATATTGCCAATGAGCAGTTCTTC.

The chain couples TRBV5-1 to TRBJ2-1; tentative D call: TRBD1 (5 bases). Germline loops: CDR1 SGHRS, CDR2 YFSETQ. The V end lost 0 bases, the J end lost 7 bases, and 8 bases lay between the germline ends. The CDR3 runs 13 residues. CDR3 region: CASSLEGVNEQFF. CDR3 nucleotides: TGCGCCAGCAGCTTGGAAGGGGTGAATGAGCAGTTCTTC.

The chain employs TRBV4-3 and TRBJ1-2; the D is unclear. Germline CDR1 and CDR2: LGHNA and YSLEER. The CDR3 consists of 13 residues. The ends were cut back, 3 bases at V and 8 bases at J, with 13 bases in the middle. CDR3 region: CASSQESIGGYTF. The DNA for the CDR3 is TGCGCCAGCAGCCAGGAGTCGATCGGGGGCTACACCTTC.

In this sample, this clone turned up a few times. The rearrangement links TRBV11-3 to TRBJ2-1, with 9 nucleotides matching TRBD1. The CDR3 extends over 15 amino acids. Germline V gene lookup returns CDR1 SGHNT and CDR2 YENEEA. Germline trimming cut 2 bases from V and 9 bases from J; bases unmatched to any gene: 8. The CDR3 nucleotides are TGTGCCAGCAGCTTAACAGGGGGCGAGTTAGGTGAGCAGTTCTTC. Its translation is CASSLTGGELGEQFF.

This chain uses TRBV29-1 with TRBJ2-1, with TRBD2 identical over 11 bases. The CDR3 is 13 amino acids. V lost 7 bases and J lost 7; bases outside the gene matches: 6. CDR1 and CDR2 from the germline V gene are SQVTM and ANQGSEA. DNA of the CDR3: TGCAGCGGGGCGGTAGCGGGGGGGAATGAGCAGTTCTTC. It encodes CSGAVAGGNEQFF.

The chain combines TRBV9 with TRBJ2-7; D is uncertain. This CDR3 region has 11 residues. The V end was cut by 3 bases, the J end by 4 bases, with 5 bases between. Germline-derived CDR1 and CDR2 are SGDLS and YYNGEE. The CDR3 sequence is CASSAGYEQYF. The CDR3 DNA reads as TGTGCCAGCAGCGCCGGTTACGAGCAGTACTTC.

This chain joins TRBV19 and TRBJ1-5; D gene uncertain. V was cut by 7 bases and J by 2 bases, with 15 bases left in between. The CDR3 contains 15 residues. Germline loops: CDR1 LNHDA, CDR2 SQIVND (reference sequence). CDR3 DNA: TGTGCCAGTACCGACGGGTCGGGAGGCAATCAGCCCCAGCATTTT. This codes for CASTDGSGGNQPQHF. Looking up the rest from reference TRBV19 and TRBJ1-5 gives the full variable domain: DGGITQSPKYLFRKEGQNVTLSCEQNLNHDAMYWYRQDPGQGLRLIYYSQIVNDFQKGDIAEGYSVSREKKESFPLTVTSAQKNPTAFYLCASTDGSGGNQPQHFGDGTRLSIL.

As DNA, the CDR3 is TGTGCCAGCAGCTCCCGGACAGGGGTGGAAAAACTGTTTTTT. It is translated as CASSSRTGVEKLFF. The V and J genes are TRBV7-2 and TRBJ1-4; 9 nucleotides align to TRBD1. V trimming: 4 bases; J trimming: 8 bases; junction bases outside the gene matches: 5. Germline V gene sequence: CDR1 SGHTA, CDR2 FQGNSA. The CDR3 is 14 amino acids.

The gene calls are TRBV30 and TRBJ2-2, with 7 bases lining up with TRBD1. The CDR3 totals 14 residues. The junction had 8 bases not matched to a gene; V was cut back by 8 bases and J by 2 bases. CDR1 and CDR2 from the germline V gene are GTSNPN and SVGIG (reference sequence). The CDR3: CAKNRGGNTGELFF. Here the CDR3 DNA reads TGTGCCAAGAACAGGGGCGGCAACACCGGGGAGCTGTTTTTT.

This chain links TRBV7-2 with TRBJ1-1, with 7 bases fitting TRBD1. The V and J ends lost 6 bases and 0 bases, in that order; junction bases with no gene match: 7. The CDR3 spans 15 residues. Germline CDR1 reads SGHTA; CDR2 reads FQGNSA. The CDR3 nucleotides read TGTGCCAGCAGTCCAAGGACAGGAATGAACACTGAAGCTTTCTTT. This encodes CASSPRTGMNTEAFF.

The V gene is TRBV5-6, the J gene TRBJ2-1, with TRBD1 as a possible D gene (5 bases). This CDR3 has 16 amino acids. Germline values: CDR1 SGHDT, CDR2 YYEEEE. V lost 4 bases, J lost 1 base, and 15 bases lay in between. The CDR3: CASSTKTGLSYNEQFF. The CDR3 DNA is TGTGCCAGCAGCACTAAAACAGGTTTGTCCTACAATGAGCAGTTCTTC.

This chain joins TRBV10-3 and TRBJ2-3; 8 bases agree with TRBD2. Trimming removed 1 base from V and 6 bases from J; junction bases left unmatched: 6. Germline loops: CDR1 ENHRY, CDR2 SYGVKD. There are 15 residues in the CDR3. The CDR3 sequence: CAISELSGSADTQYF. The DNA for the CDR3 is TGTGCCATCAGTGAGTTAAGCGGGAGTGCGGATACGCAGTATTTT.

The chain employs TRBV7-2 and TRBJ2-3, with TRBD2 matching over 8 bases. Losses at the gene ends were 4 bases for V and 1 base for J; bases not matched to a gene: 1. This CDR3 spans 14 amino acids. Germline CDR1 SGHTA, CDR2 FQGNSA. CDR3 amino acids: CASSSGGRTDTQYF. The CDR3, as DNA: TGTGCCAGCAGCTCGGGGGGGCGCACAGATACGCAGTATTTT.

This chain connects TRBV28 to TRBJ1-5, with D hard to call. This CDR3 has 15 amino acids. V was clipped by 3 bases and J by 5 bases, with 14 bases between them. In germline, CDR1 is MDHEN, CDR2 SYDVKM. CDR3 loop: CASSFRSTGYQPQHF. The DNA for the CDR3 is TGTGCCAGCAGTTTCAGGTCGACCGGCTATCAGCCCCAGCATTTT. The full variable domain, with the rest looked up from reference TRBV28 and TRBJ1-5, is DVKVTQSSRYLVKRTGEKVFLECVQDMDHENMFWYRQDPGLGLRLIYFSYDVKMKEKGDIPEGYSVSREKKERFSLILESASTNQTSMYLCASSFRSTGYQPQHFGDGTRLSIL.